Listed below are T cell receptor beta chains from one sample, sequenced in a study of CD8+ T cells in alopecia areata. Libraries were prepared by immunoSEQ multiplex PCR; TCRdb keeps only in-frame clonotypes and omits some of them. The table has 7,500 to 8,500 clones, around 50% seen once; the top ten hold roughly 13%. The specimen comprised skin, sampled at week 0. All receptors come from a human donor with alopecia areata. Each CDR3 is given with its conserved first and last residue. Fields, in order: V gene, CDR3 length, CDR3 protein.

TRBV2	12	CASVVREFGYTF
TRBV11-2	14	CASNQGGPQETQYF
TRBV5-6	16	CASSSGRDSFYGGYTF
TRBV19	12	CASSIVGGEAFF
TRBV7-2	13	CASSLRTGSIQYF
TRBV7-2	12	CASRVGNQPQHF
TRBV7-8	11	CASSSGAEQFF
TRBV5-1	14	CASSLWLGGDTQYF
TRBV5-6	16	CASSAFGTSLSGELFF
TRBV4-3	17	CASSQDRRSGRDYEQYF
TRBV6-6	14	CASSYLAGGHEQYF
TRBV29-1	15	CSVADGLLGNQPQHF
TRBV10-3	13	CAISDRGGTEAFF
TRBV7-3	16	CARGGLPPPESYEQYF
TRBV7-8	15	CASSRDTVGPYEQYF
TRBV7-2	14	CASSLQGSTDTQYF
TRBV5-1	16	CASSLVPSGRGNEQFF
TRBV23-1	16	CASSPRDRPSGNTIYF
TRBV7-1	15	CASSFETPTYNEQFF
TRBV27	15	CASGGGAYSNQPQHF
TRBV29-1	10	CSVEQVEAFF
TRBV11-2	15	CASSGQGAGDTEAFF
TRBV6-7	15	CASSYPLAREPGYTF
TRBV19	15	CASSIAGTNTGELFF
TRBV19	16	CASSIRGGRDTGELFF
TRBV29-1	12	CSVAAGQETQYF
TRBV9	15	CASSVVAGEGDTQYF
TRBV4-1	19	CASSRALAGVGQWDYEQYF
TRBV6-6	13	CASSYSWLETQYF
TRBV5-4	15	CASSFGTSPGETQYF
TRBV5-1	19	CASSPRSQNPLAGPNEQFF
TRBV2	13	CASSAGTDSTQYF
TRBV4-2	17	CASSQTSGLGQKNEQFF
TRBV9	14	CASSVGDSTDTQYF
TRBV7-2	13	CASRPSRQEGQYF
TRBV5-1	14	CASSSERQNYGYTF
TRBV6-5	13	CASKKGGIDTQYF
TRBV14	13	CASSQDWKGEQYF
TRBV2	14	CASKIVQGNYEQYF
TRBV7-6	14	CASSRQGVGAEAFF
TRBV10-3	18	CAISSGTSGGVVGETQYF
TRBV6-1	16	CASSESTGSGANVLTF
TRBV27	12	CATISGANVLTF
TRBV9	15	CASSVVGRVDTEAFF
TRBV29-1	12	CRGAGGTGELFF
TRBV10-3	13	CAISVATNEKLFF
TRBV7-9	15	CASSLGRTMNTEAFF
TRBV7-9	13	CATGQGLNTEAFF
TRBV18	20	CASSPPGAGGPVRFQETQYF
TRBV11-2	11	CASSLGSEAFF
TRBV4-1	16	CASSQEGGQADSPLHF
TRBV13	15	CASSLHTRNNYGYTF
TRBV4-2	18	CASSPSGTESSGANVLTF
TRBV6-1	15	CASRRGQGDPYEQYF